This TCR beta chain came from a study of T cell responses to AZD1222 COVID-19 vaccine. About the research overall: Recipients boosted at about 4 weeks or about 12 weeks are pooled. Study-wide results and caveats: Targeting of unmutated variant regions was reportedly seen in nearly half of spike-specific TCRs. Donors were largely white British and mainly female; clonal diversity was possibly underestimated.

With 5 bases clipped from V and 0 bases from J, the junction kept 7 bases outside the gene matches. CDR1 is MNHEY, CDR2 SVGEGT, per germline. The CDR3 consists of 16 residues. Points on this clone: The antigen is not known.

Produced via immunoSEQ multiplex PCR; TCRdb's table is partial and in-frame only. The sample includes over 150,000 clones, around 89% seen only once; the top ten take 6.9%. The receptor was derived from an adult in good health. The chain links TRBV6-2 or TRBV6-3 to TRBJ2-4; 7 nucleotides align to TRBD1. This sample comprised peripheral blood, obtained on day 0 of AZD1222 vaccination. CDR3 protein: CASSEGQSLAKNIQYF. The CDR3 nucleotides are TGTGCCAGCAGTGAGGGACAGAGCCTAGCCAAAAACATTCAGTACTTC.